Here is one T cell receptor (beta chain) with its context. Its specificity is unknown. The CDR3 is made up of 16 amino acids. The germline gives CDR1 ENHRY, CDR2 SYGVKD. V lost 6 bases, J lost 0 bases, and 5 bases stayed unmatched. Under the authors' procedure: Junction-only immunoSEQ data arrived without quality scores, meaning filtering differed. The data were produced by immunoSEQ multiplex PCR, yet TCRdb's version contains in-frame clones alone and is incomplete. V, J and clone size are those of that table, while D and trimming were read from the DNA. The sample lists some 2.1 million clones; approximately 94% were seen once. The sample originates from a study of shared clonotypes between healthy human individuals. Study at large: Each donor's CD4 naive and CD4 memory cells filled three plates apiece, CD8 naive two, and CD8 memory one. General study results and limits: Shared clonotypes: about 4.6% naive CD4, 3% to 3.5% naive CD8, about 2.4% memory CD4, more than 0.3% memory CD8. Generation probability values for non-shared clonotypes were lower than those for clonotypes shared by all four donors.

In the naive CD8 group, cells lacked CD45RO and were positively selected for CCR7, so terminally differentiated effector memory CD45RA+ cells were left out. The receptor comes from a man younger than 35 in good health. The gene calls are TRBV10-3 and TRBJ2-6; the match to TRBD1 covers 7 bases. The specimen sequenced was naive CD8+ T cells sorted from blood. The CDR3 sequence is CAISPDRDSGANVLTF. CDR3 nucleotide sequence: TGTGCCATCAGCCCTGACAGGGACTCTGGGGCCAACGTCCTGACTTTC.